These T cell receptor beta chains were read from a single sample in a study of T cell repertoires in cytomegalovirus infection. TCRdb itself ran the reads through MiXCR, one entry per CDR3 protein. This table has around 740,000 distinct CDR3 sequences, roughly a third appearing once. Sample: PBMCs. These receptors were collected from a human donor in good health (CMV status not recorded). Some clones in this sample may be carry-over from other donors' samples. Each CDR3 is given with its conserved first and last residue. Each record gives: J gene, clone size, V gene, D gene, CDR3 DNA, CDR3 protein. The D gene is left open where the match is weak. Some rows mark clone size as missing; the rest say once, few, many or name a class of expanded clone.

J gene: TRBJ1-2
clone size: few
V gene: TRBV6-1
D gene: TRBD1
CDR3 DNA: TGTGCCCGCAGGCCGGGACAGGTTTATGGCTACACCTTC
CDR3 protein: CARRPGQVYGYTF

J gene: TRBJ1-1
clone size: NA
V gene: TRBV2
D gene: NA
CDR3 DNA: TGTGCCAGCAGTGCTGGGACAACTGAAACTTTCTTT
CDR3 protein: CASSAGTTETFF

J gene: TRBJ1-4
clone size: NA
V gene: TRBV28
D gene: TRBD1
CDR3 DNA: TGTGCCAGCAGTTCCCCCCTCGACAGGGGGCGTGAAAAACTGTTTTTT
CDR3 protein: CASSSPLDRGREKLFF

J gene: TRBJ2-7
clone size: few
V gene: TRBV28
D gene: NA
CDR3 DNA: TGTGCCAGCAGTCGCCCAGGGAACTACGAGCAGTACTTC
CDR3 protein: CASSRPGNYEQYF

J gene: TRBJ2-4
clone size: NA
V gene: TRBV10-3
D gene: TRBD1
CDR3 DNA: TGTGCCATCAGACGGGGACAGGGGAACATTCAGTACTTC
CDR3 protein: CAIRRGQGNIQYF

J gene: TRBJ2-2
clone size: few
V gene: TRBV6-6
D gene: TRBD2
CDR3 DNA: TGTGCCAGCAGTTACAGGGAGGGCACCGGGGAGCTGTTTTTT
CDR3 protein: CASSYREGTGELFF

J gene: TRBJ2-3
clone size: few
V gene: TRBV19
D gene: NA
CDR3 DNA: TGTGCCAGTAGTATAGCCGGCCGAAGCACAGATACGCAGTATTTT
CDR3 protein: CASSIAGRSTDTQYF

J gene: TRBJ1-2
clone size: NA
V gene: TRBV4-2
D gene: NA
CDR3 DNA: TGTGCCAGCAGCCAAACTACAGGGATCGCCGACTATGGCTACACCTTC
CDR3 protein: CASSQTTGIADYGYTF

J gene: TRBJ2-2
clone size: NA
V gene: TRBV11-3
D gene: TRBD2
CDR3 DNA: TGTGCCAGCAGCTTAGATACTAGCGAGAACACCGGGGAGCTGTTTTTT
CDR3 protein: CASSLDTSENTGELFF

J gene: TRBJ2-7
clone size: once
V gene: TRBV28
D gene: NA
CDR3 DNA: TGTGCCAGCAGTTTGAGTACTTACTACGAGCAGTACTTC
CDR3 protein: CASSLSTYYEQYF

J gene: TRBJ2-1
clone size: many
V gene: TRBV4-1
D gene: TRBD2
CDR3 DNA: TGCGCCAGCAGCCAACCAACTAGCGGGAGAGGCAATGAGCAGTTCTTC
CDR3 protein: CASSQPTSGRGNEQFF

J gene: TRBJ2-1
clone size: few
V gene: TRBV5-1
D gene: TRBD2
CDR3 DNA: TGCGCCAGCAGCTACAGCGGGGGGCCCTACAATGAGCAGTTCTTC
CDR3 protein: CASSYSGGPYNEQFF

J gene: TRBJ2-5
clone size: NA
V gene: TRBV28
D gene: NA
CDR3 DNA: TGTGCCAGCAGTTTGGAGGGGGGAGGGGGTTGGGAGACCCAGTACTTC
CDR3 protein: CASSLEGGGGWETQYF

J gene: TRBJ1-6
clone size: NA
V gene: TRBV4-1
D gene: NA
CDR3 DNA: TGCGCCAGCAGCCTCATCGGGGGGCAGACCGGTTCACCCCTCCACTTT
CDR3 protein: CASSLIGGQTGSPLHF

J gene: TRBJ2-3
clone size: few
V gene: TRBV11-2
D gene: NA
CDR3 DNA: TGTGCCAGCAGCCACTCTTGGGCGAGGACAGATACGCAGTATTTT
CDR3 protein: CASSHSWARTDTQYF

J gene: TRBJ2-1
clone size: NA
V gene: TRBV5-5
D gene: NA
CDR3 DNA: TGTGCCAGCAGCCCCGGGGAGGGGGGGAATGAGCAGTTCTTC
CDR3 protein: CASSPGEGGNEQFF

J gene: TRBJ2-1
clone size: NA
V gene: TRBV3-1
D gene: NA
CDR3 DNA: TGTGCCAGCAGCCAAGGAGGGCGTTCGAGATACAATGAGCAGTTCTTC
CDR3 protein: CASSQGGRSRYNEQFF

J gene: TRBJ1-1
clone size: few
V gene: TRBV25-1
D gene: NA
CDR3 DNA: TGTGCCAGCAGTGAACTTATGAGCAGCACTGAAGCTTTCTTT
CDR3 protein: CASSELMSSTEAFF

J gene: TRBJ1-5
clone size: NA
V gene: TRBV7-9
D gene: NA
CDR3 DNA: TGTGCCCTCAGCTTATGGACGGCACTTAGCAATCAGCCCCAGCATTTT
CDR3 protein: CALSLWTALSNQPQHF

J gene: TRBJ1-6
clone size: few
V gene: TRBV11-2
D gene: NA
CDR3 DNA: TGTGCCAGCAGCTTAGCCCTCGACAGGACCCGGGGTGGGTCGGCACCCCTCCACTTT
CDR3 protein: CASSLALDRTRGGSAPLHF

J gene: TRBJ2-7
clone size: NA
V gene: TRBV20-1
D gene: TRBD2
CDR3 DNA: TGCAGTGCTGGGGGACTAGCGGGAGGCTACGAGCAGTACTTC
CDR3 protein: CSAGGLAGGYEQYF

J gene: TRBJ1-5
clone size: NA
V gene: TRBV28
D gene: NA
CDR3 DNA: TGTGCCAGCAGTTTACCCAGTTCTCTTAATCAGCCCCAGCATTTT
CDR3 protein: CASSLPSSLNQPQHF

J gene: TRBJ1-5
clone size: many
V gene: TRBV7-8
D gene: NA
CDR3 DNA: TGTGCCAGCAGCGCAGTCCGTGGCAGCAATCAGCCCCAGCATTTT
CDR3 protein: CASSAVRGSNQPQHF

J gene: TRBJ1-2
clone size: few
V gene: TRBV19
D gene: NA
CDR3 DNA: TGTGCCAGTAGTATAATGGATGGGGGACCTGGCTACACCTTC
CDR3 protein: CASSIMDGGPGYTF

J gene: TRBJ2-1
clone size: NA
V gene: TRBV5-1
D gene: TRBD2
CDR3 DNA: TGCGCCAGCAGCTTCCAAGCGGGGGCGGGGAATGAGCAGTTCTTC
CDR3 protein: CASSFQAGAGNEQFF

J gene: TRBJ1-6
clone size: NA
V gene: TRBV28
D gene: NA
CDR3 DNA: TGTGCCATCCGACAGCTCTCCTATAATTCACCCCTCCACTTT
CDR3 protein: CAIRQLSYNSPLHF

J gene: TRBJ2-5
clone size: once
V gene: TRBV5-6
D gene: NA
CDR3 DNA: TGTGCCAGCAGCTTTTCAACGGGGGAGAGGATCCAAGAGACCCAGTACTTC
CDR3 protein: CASSFSTGERIQETQYF

J gene: TRBJ1-5
clone size: once
V gene: TRBV14
D gene: TRBD1
CDR3 DNA: TGTGCCAGCAGCCCAACAGGGGGCAAAGAGCCCCAGCATTTT
CDR3 protein: CASSPTGGKEPQHF

J gene: TRBJ1-6
clone size: NA
V gene: TRBV7-6
D gene: NA
CDR3 DNA: TGTGCCAGCAGCCGCCCCCAGGGGATTGAGTCACCCCTCCACTTT
CDR3 protein: CASSRPQGIESPLHF

J gene: TRBJ2-1
clone size: few
V gene: TRBV7-2
D gene: TRBD2
CDR3 DNA: TGTGCCAGCAGCCAGACTAGCGGAACCTACAATGAGCAGTTCTTC
CDR3 protein: CASSQTSGTYNEQFF

J gene: TRBJ1-2
clone size: many
V gene: TRBV7-2
D gene: NA
CDR3 DNA: TGTGCCAGCAGCTTATTTGTTGGCTACACCTTC
CDR3 protein: CASSLFVGYTF

J gene: TRBJ1-4
clone size: NA
V gene: TRBV28
D gene: NA
CDR3 DNA: TGTGCCAGCGCCGTCGAGAGGAGGAATGAAAAACTGTTTTTT
CDR3 protein: CASAVERRNEKLFF

J gene: TRBJ1-2
clone size: many
V gene: TRBV11-1
D gene: NA
CDR3 DNA: TGTGCCAGCAGCCCAGGGGTGTCGAACTATGGCTACACCTTC
CDR3 protein: CASSPGVSNYGYTF

J gene: TRBJ2-6
clone size: NA
V gene: TRBV14
D gene: NA
CDR3 DNA: TGTGCCAGCAGCCCCCAAGGGGACGGGGGTTCGAGGGCCAACGTCCTGACTTTC
CDR3 protein: CASSPQGDGGSRANVLTF